The subject of this entry is one T cell receptor beta chain. Sequencing used immunoSEQ multiplex PCR; TCRdb keeps in-frame clones, though not all of them. This sample has about 210,000 clones; roughly 85% occur once, and the top ten carry about 2.4%. CDR1 is MNHEY and CDR2 is SMNVEV in the germline V gene (reference sequence). This CDR3 contains 15 residues. The V gene end was trimmed by 6 bases and the J gene end by 2 bases; junction bases not matched to a gene: 10. The sample is drawn from a study of blood T cell repertoires in COVID-19. The rearrangement links TRBV27 to TRBJ2-7, with 7 bases matching TRBD1. The TCR comes from a woman in her 70s with COVID-19, enrolled during active disease. Material: peripheral blood. CDR3 nucleotides: TGTGCCAGCAGGGGGTCATGGGACAGACCCTACGAGCAGTACTTC. Translated: CASRGSWDRPYEQYF.